The rows below give T cell receptor beta chains drawn from one sample of a study of cytomegalovirus exposure and HLA in healthy donors. Measured with immunoSEQ multiplex PCR; TCRdb has only the in-frame clones, and not every one. The sample yields about 160,000 clones, 65% to 85% seen once. Material: PBMCs. Source of these receptors: a male donor in good health and CMV-seropositive. Both conserved end residues are part of each CDR3. The D gene is left open where the match is weak. Some rows mark clone size as missing; the rest say once, few, many or name a class of expanded clone.

- | TRBJ2-2 | TRBD2 | TRBV5-1 | TGCGCCAGCAGCTTGGTACTAGCGGGAGGGCCTTATTTCACCGGGGAGCTGTTTTTT | CASSLVLAGGPYFTGELFF
- | TRBJ1-1 | - | TRBV5-8 | TGTGCCAGCAGCTTCCGGAGTGAAGCTTTCTTT | CASSFRSEAFF
- | TRBJ1-1 | TRBD1 | TRBV9 | TGTGCCAGCAGCGTCAACAGGGGTGGGGACACTGAAGCTTTCTTT | CASSVNRGGDTEAFF
- | TRBJ2-1 | - | TRBV11-3 | TGTGCCAGCAGCTTGGGACAGGGCTTAATAGCGGGAGAGGATGAGCAGTTCTTC | CASSLGQGLIAGEDEQFF
- | TRBJ1-4 | - | TRBV28 | TGTGCCAGCAGTTTGGCCAGGGCGTTACTGTTTTTT | CASSLARALLFF
- | TRBJ1-1 | - | TRBV6-5 | TGTGCCAGCAGTTACGGTAAGGGGATGAACACTGAAGCTTTCTTT | CASSYGKGMNTEAFF
- | TRBJ1-1 | - | TRBV19 | TGTGCCAGTAGTATTGGTGCGGGGCAAAACACTGAAGCTTTCTTT | CASSIGAGQNTEAFF
- | TRBJ1-4 | - | TRBV29-1 | TGCAGCGTTGTAGGCAGGGCTAATGAAAAACTGTTTTTT | CSVVGRANEKLFF
- | TRBJ1-5 | - | TRBV11-1 | TGTGCCAGCAGCTTAGAATTGGGGGGTAGCAATCAGCCCCAGCATTTT | CASSLELGGSNQPQHF
- | TRBJ2-3 | - | TRBV29-1 | TGCGTTAATCCTCCGCGATCGAGGGCCGATACGCAGTATTTT | CVNPPRSRADTQYF
- | TRBJ2-7 | TRBD1 | TRBV9 | TGTGCCAGCAGCGCTCGGACAGGAGGCTCCGAGCAGTACTTC | CASSARTGGSEQYF
- | TRBJ2-1 | TRBD1 | TRBV9 | TGTGCCAGCAGCGTTGGACAGGGGTCCTACAATGAGCAGTTCTTC | CASSVGQGSYNEQFF
few | TRBJ1-1 | TRBD1 | TRBV7-2 | TGTGCCAGCAGCTTAGGGGGACAGTTTGAAGCTTTCTTT | CASSLGGQFEAFF
- | TRBJ1-1 | - | TRBV4-1 | TGCGCCAGCAGCCAAAACTGGGGGGGGGCTGGCGGGAACACTGAAGCTTTCTTT | CASSQNWGGAGGNTEAFF
once | TRBJ2-7 | TRBD1 | TRBV4-1 | TGCGCCAGCAGCCAAGGGGACAGGGGCCGCGAGCAGTACTTC | CASSQGDRGREQYF
- | TRBJ2-7 | TRBD2 | TRBV6-1 | TGTGCCAGCAGTGAATCTAGCGGGAGACACGAGCAGTACTTC | CASSESSGRHEQYF
- | TRBJ1-2 | TRBD1 | TRBV6-4 | TGTGCCAGCACCCCGGGACAGGGTACCTATGGCTACACCTTC | CASTPGQGTYGYTF
- | TRBJ2-1 | TRBD2 | TRBV7-7 | TGTGCTAGCAGCAAGGGACTAGCGGGAGAGTCCTACAATGAGCAGTTCTTC | CASSKGLAGESYNEQFF
once | TRBJ2-7 | - | TRBV6-5 | TGTGCCAGCACACGCCTATCCGAGCAGTACTTC | CASTRLSEQYF
- | TRBJ1-6 | TRBD1 | TRBV5-1 | TGCGCCAGCGCGGACAGGGAATCATACTATAATTCACCCCTCCACTTT | CASADRESYYNSPLHF
- | TRBJ2-1 | - | TRBV11-3 | TGTGCCAGCAGCCTCGCCCGGAGGAGGGACGCTCGAGAGCAGTTCTTC | CASSLARRRDAREQFF
- | TRBJ2-3 | TRBD1 | TRBV7-9 | TGTTCCAGCAGCCCCACCGGACAGGGGGGAGATACGCAGTATTTT | CSSSPTGQGGDTQYF
- | TRBJ2-1 | - | TRBV18 | TGTGCCAGCTCACCAGAGTACCTTCACAATGAGCAGTTCTTC | CASSPEYLHNEQFF
- | TRBJ2-7 | - | TRBV6-5 | TGTGCCAGCAGTTTGGGCGGGGGCCTTTCGTACTTC | CASSLGGGLSYF
- | TRBJ1-5 | - | TRBV27 | TGTGCCAGCAGGGCGTCAGGGAAGAATCAGCCCCAGCATTTT | CASRASGKNQPQHF
- | TRBJ2-4 | TRBD1 | TRBV27 | TGTGCCAGCAGGGGGGACAGCCTGGCCAAAAACATTCAGTACTTC | CASRGDSLAKNIQYF
- | TRBJ2-3 | - | TRBV5-1 | TGCGCCAGCAGCGTCTCGGGACACGGGTTAGATACGCAGTATTTT | CASSVSGHGLDTQYF
- | TRBJ2-7 | - | TRBV15 | TGTGCCACCAGCAGAGATCCCCCCGGGGCTAGCGTTGCCTACGAGCAGTACTTC | CATSRDPPGASVAYEQYF
- | TRBJ1-3 | - | TRBV6-5 | TGTGCCAGCAGCCCCCAGGTGGGCACCATATATTTT | CASSPQVGTIYF
- | TRBJ1-2 | - | TRBV6-1 | TGTGCCAGCAGTGATGGACAGCTTAACTATGGCTACACCTTC | CASSDGQLNYGYTF
- | TRBJ2-1 | TRBD2 | TRBV18 | TGTGCCAGCTCACCGTCTTGGGACTATAGATCCTACAATGAGCAGTTCTTC | CASSPSWDYRSYNEQFF
once | TRBJ2-3 | - | TRBV9 | TGTGCCAGCAGCGTAGGTGCGGGATTGGATACGCAGTATTTT | CASSVGAGLDTQYF
- | TRBJ1-4 | TRBD1 | TRBV27 | TGTGCCAGCAGTTTATGGGGACAGACTAATGAAAAACTGTTTTTT | CASSLWGQTNEKLFF
- | TRBJ2-5 | - | TRBV11-3 | TGTGCCAGCAGCTTAGCACGGCCCAGGGAAGAGACCCAGTACTTC | CASSLARPREETQYF
- | TRBJ2-1 | - | TRBV15 | TGTGCCACCAGCAGCCATGGGTCCTCCGTAGAGGGTGAGCAGTTCTTC | CATSSHGSSVEGEQFF
- | TRBJ2-1 | TRBD2 | TRBV7-8 | TGTGCCAGCAGCCCCAGAGTAGCGGGACTATCCAAGGGGAATGAGCAGTTCTTC | CASSPRVAGLSKGNEQFF
once | TRBJ2-1 | - | TRBV28 | TGTGCCAGCAGTTACCCCGTTGGGCCCTACCCGATGAATGAGCAGTTCTTC | CASSYPVGPYPMNEQFF
- | TRBJ2-3 | - | TRBV9 | TGTGCCAGCAGCGAGCCCCTTCAACCCGGAGATACGCAGTATTTT | CASSEPLQPGDTQYF
- | TRBJ2-6 | - | TRBV5-1 | TGCGCCAGTAGGCTGGGGGGGCCCGGGGCCAACGTCCTGACTTTC | CASRLGGPGANVLTF
few | TRBJ2-2 | - | TRBV18 | TGTGCCAGCCAGCCCGGGACATGGAACACCGGGGAGCTGTTTTTT | CASQPGTWNTGELFF